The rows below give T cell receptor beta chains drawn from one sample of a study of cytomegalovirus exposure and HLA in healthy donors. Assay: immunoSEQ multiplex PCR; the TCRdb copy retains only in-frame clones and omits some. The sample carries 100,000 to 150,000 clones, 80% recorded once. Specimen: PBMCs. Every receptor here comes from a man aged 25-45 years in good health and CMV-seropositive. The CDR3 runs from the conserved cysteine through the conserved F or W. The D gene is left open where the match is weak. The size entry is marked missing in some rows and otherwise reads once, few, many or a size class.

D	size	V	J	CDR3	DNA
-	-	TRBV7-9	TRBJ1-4	CASSFDGRWNEKLFF	TGTGCCAGCAGCTTTGATGGGCGTTGGAATGAAAAACTGTTTTTT
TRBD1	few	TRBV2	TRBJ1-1	CASSGTGSITEAFF	TGTGCCAGCTCAGGGACAGGGAGTATCACTGAAGCTTTCTTT
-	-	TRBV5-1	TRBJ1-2	CASTITTDKSGYTF	TGCGCCAGCACAATAACGACAGACAAGAGTGGCTACACCTTC
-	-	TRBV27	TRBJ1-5	CASRRAAGDQPQHF	TGTGCCAGCCGCCGGGCCGCGGGGGATCAGCCCCAGCATTTT
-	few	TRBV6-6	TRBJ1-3	CASSYSSGDGNTIYF	TGTGCCAGCAGTTACTCGTCAGGGGATGGAAACACCATATATTTT
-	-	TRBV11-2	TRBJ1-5	CASSRSGPDINQPQHF	TGTGCCAGCAGCCGCAGTGGGCCAGATATCAATCAGCCCCAGCATTTT
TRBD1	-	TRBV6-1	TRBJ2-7	CASRVPGQGIYEQYF	TGTGCCAGCAGGGTACCGGGACAGGGTATATACGAGCAGTACTTC
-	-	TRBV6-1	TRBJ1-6	CASSELGRYNSPLHF	TGTGCCAGCAGTGAATTGGGCAGGTATAATTCACCCCTCCACTTT
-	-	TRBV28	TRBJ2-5	CASSSTGGGETQYF	TGTGCCAGCAGTTCCACAGGGGGGGGAGAGACCCAGTACTTC
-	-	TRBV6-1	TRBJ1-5	CASSPGSGGWQPQHF	TGTGCCAGCAGCCCGGGGTCGGGGGGGTGGCAGCCCCAGCATTTT
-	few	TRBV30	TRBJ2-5	CAWSSRGFRETQYF	TGTGCCTGGAGTTCTAGGGGGTTTCGAGAGACCCAGTACTTC
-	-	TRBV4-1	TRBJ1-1	CASSRLRNTEAFF	TGCGCCAGCAGCCGACTGAGGAACACTGAAGCTTTCTTT
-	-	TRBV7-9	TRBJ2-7	CASRSGSHYEQYF	TGTGCCAGCCGCTCCGGGTCTCACTACGAGCAGTACTTC
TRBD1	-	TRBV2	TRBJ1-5	CASSDLVRTGDQPQHF	TGTGCCAGCAGTGATCTAGTTCGGACAGGGGATCAGCCCCAGCATTTT
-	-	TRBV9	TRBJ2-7	CASSVEGGTEQYF	TGTGCCAGCAGCGTAGAAGGCGGGACTGAGCAGTACTTC
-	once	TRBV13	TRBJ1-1	CASSLRGHTEAFF	TGTGCCAGCAGCTTAAGGGGTCACACTGAAGCTTTCTTT
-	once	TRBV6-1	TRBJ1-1	CASSDPLRQENTEAFF	TGTGCCAGCAGTGACCCCCTTCGACAGGAGAACACTGAAGCTTTCTTT
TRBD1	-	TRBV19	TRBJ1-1	CASSWNRGVEADEAFF	TGTGCCAGTAGTTGGAACAGGGGAGTAGAAGCGGATGAAGCTTTCTTT
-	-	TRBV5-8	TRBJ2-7	CASSPRLPYEQYF	TGTGCCAGCAGCCCGAGACTTCCATACGAGCAGTACTTC
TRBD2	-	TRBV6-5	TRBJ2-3	CASSYSLAGVTDTQYF	TGTGCCAGCAGTTACTCTCTAGCGGGAGTCACAGATACGCAGTATTTT
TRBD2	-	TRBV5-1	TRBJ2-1	CASSLRLAGRLYNEQFF	TGCGCCAGCAGCTTGAGGCTAGCGGGGAGGCTCTACAATGAGCAGTTCTTC
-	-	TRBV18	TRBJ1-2	CASSPVMEVNYGYTF	TGTGCCAGCTCACCAGTCATGGAGGTGAACTATGGCTACACCTTC
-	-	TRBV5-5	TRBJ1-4	CASSLNSGLFF	TGTGCCAGCAGCTTAAACAGCGGACTGTTTTTT
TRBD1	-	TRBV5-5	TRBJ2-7	CASSSGTGGYEQYF	TGTGCCAGCAGTTCTGGGACAGGGGGGTACGAGCAGTACTTC
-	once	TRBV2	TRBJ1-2	CASSLRFRTAQNYGYTF	TGTGCCAGCAGTCTCCGATTTCGGACAGCCCAAAACTATGGCTACACCTTC
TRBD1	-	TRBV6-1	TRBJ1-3	CASSPRTGLGNTIYF	TGTGCCAGCAGTCCTAGGACAGGGCTTGGAAACACCATATATTTT
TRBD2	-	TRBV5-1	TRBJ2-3	CASSSTSGGAHTQYF	TGCGCCAGCAGTTCAACTAGCGGGGGGGCACATACGCAGTATTTT
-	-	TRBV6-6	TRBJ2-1	CASSLQSSSYNEQFF	TGTGCCAGCAGTCTTCAGTCAAGCTCCTACAATGAGCAGTTCTTC
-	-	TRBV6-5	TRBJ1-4	CASRPGITNEKLFF	TGTGCCAGCAGACCCGGGATAACTAATGAAAAACTGTTTTTT
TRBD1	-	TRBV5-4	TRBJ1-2	CASSSGQPYGYTF	TGTGCCAGCAGCTCGGGACAGCCCTATGGCTACACCTTC
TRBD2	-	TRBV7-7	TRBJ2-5	CASSASGGNTAAQYF	TGTGCCAGCAGCGCTAGCGGGGGGAACACAGCGGCCCAGTACTTC
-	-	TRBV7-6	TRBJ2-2	CASSPDTGELFF	TGTGCCAGCAGCCCAGACACCGGGGAGCTGTTTTTT
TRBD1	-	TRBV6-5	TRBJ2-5	CASSYTEGARETQYF	TGTGCCAGCAGTTACACAGAGGGGGCGCGGGAGACCCAGTACTTC
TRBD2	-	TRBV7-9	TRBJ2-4	CASSPPTSGGHKNIQYF	TGTGCCAGCAGCCCCCCTACTAGCGGGGGGCACAAAAACATTCAGTACTTC
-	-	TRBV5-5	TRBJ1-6	CASSFAQGSPLHF	TGTGCCAGCAGCTTCGCGCAGGGCTCACCCCTCCACTTT
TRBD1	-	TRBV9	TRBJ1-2	CASSASGGNGYTF	TGTGCCAGCAGCGCCTCAGGGGGAAATGGCTACACCTTC
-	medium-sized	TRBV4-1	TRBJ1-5	CASSDGTGMSNQPQHF	TGCGCCAGCAGCGACGGAACAGGGATGTCCAATCAGCCCCAGCATTTT
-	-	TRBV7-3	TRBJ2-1	CASSLDGLRNNEQFF	TGTGCCAGCAGCCTCGACGGACTTCGCAATAATGAGCAGTTCTTC
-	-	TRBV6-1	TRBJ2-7	CASSVQQGSYEQYF	TGTGCCAGCAGTGTACAACAGGGATCCTACGAGCAGTACTTC